Listed below are T cell receptor beta chains from one sample, sequenced in a study of regulatory T cells in long-lasting Graves disease. TCRdb reanalysed the multiplex PCR reads using MiXCR and keeps one entry per CDR3 protein. Altogether some 250,000 distinct CDR3 sequences are present, 20% being singletons, with the ten largest covering over 11%. The specimen comprised peripheral blood mononuclear cells (PBMCs), sampled at new diagnosis, from a patient treated with antithyroid drugs. These TCRs come from a female donor with Graves disease. CDR3s include the opening cysteine and the closing phenylalanine or tryptophan. Fields, in order: V gene, J gene, D gene, clone size, CDR3 protein, CDR3 DNA. A D gene is named only where the DNA matches it firmly. Where a row states a size, it is once, few, many or the class of an expanded clone; other rows omit it.

TRBV6-2/TRBV6-3	TRBJ2-5	-	many	CASSYRRRETQYF	TGTGCCAGCAGTTACCGGCGGAGGGAGACCCAGTACTTC
TRBV27	TRBJ1-5	TRBD1	many	CASRFAGGDQPQHF	TGTGCCAGCAGGTTCGCAGGGGGCGATCAGCCCCAGCATTTT
TRBV5-6	TRBJ2-3	-	-	CASSLPGRATDTQYF	TGTGCCAGCAGCTTACCGGGACGAGCCACAGATACGCAGTATTTT
TRBV11-2	TRBJ2-7	-	many	CASSLNSPAVASYEQYF	TGTGCCAGCAGCTTAAACAGTCCGGCCGTAGCCTCCTACGAGCAGTACTTC
TRBV7-9	TRBJ2-6	-	-	CASSGLQGLFSGANVLTF	TGTGCCAGCAGCGGATTACAGGGATTGTTCTCTGGGGCCAACGTCCTGACTTTC
TRBV6-1	TRBJ2-3	TRBD1	many	CASTRGQGRITDTQYF	TGTGCCAGCACCAGGGGACAGGGTCGAATCACAGATACGCAGTATTTT
TRBV2	TRBJ1-5	-	many	CASSEGERRQPQHF	TGTGCCAGCAGTGAAGGGGAGAGACGCCAGCCCCAGCATTTT
TRBV3-1	TRBJ1-2	-	many	CASSQDVGKWNF	TGTGCCAGCAGCCAAGATGTCGGAAAGTGGAACTTC
TRBV5-1	TRBJ2-7	-	many	CASSLTGSNEQYF	TGCGCCAGCAGCTTAACAGGGTCCAACGAGCAGTACTTC
TRBV7-9	TRBJ2-4	-	many	CASSTSGQLNIQYF	TGTGCCAGCAGCACCTCAGGACAGCTAAACATTCAGTACTTC
TRBV18	TRBJ2-1	-	many	CASSPLAASYNEQFF	TGTGCCAGCTCACCACTAGCGGCCTCCTACAATGAGCAGTTCTTC
TRBV20-1	TRBJ1-4	TRBD1	many	CSARDRGGNEKLFF	TGCAGTGCTAGAGATAGAGGGGGCAACGAAAAACTGTTTTTT
TRBV19	TRBJ2-1	TRBD2	-	CASSLGLAGNEQFF	TGTGCCAGTAGTCTGGGACTAGCGGGAAATGAGCAGTTCTTC
TRBV6-2/TRBV6-3	TRBJ2-2	-	many	CARGTQTGELFF	TGTGCCAGGGGGACGCAGACCGGGGAGCTGTTTTTT
TRBV7-3	TRBJ2-1	TRBD1	many	CASSSPGQGLRNEQFF	TGTGCCAGCAGCTCACCGGGACAGGGATTGAGAAATGAGCAGTTCTTC
TRBV11-2	TRBJ2-1	TRBD1	-	CASSKETGYRRSYNEQFF	TGTGCCAGCAGCAAAGAGACAGGGTACCGGAGGTCCTACAATGAGCAGTTCTTC
TRBV2	TRBJ1-5	-	many	CASSEGRAGAYSNQPQHF	TGTGCCAGCAGTGAAGGGAGGGCAGGGGCATATAGCAATCAGCCCCAGCATTTT
TRBV29-1	TRBJ1-4	-	many	CSVRRVLNEKLFF	TGCAGCGTACGAAGGGTCCTCAATGAAAAACTGTTTTTT
TRBV5-4	TRBJ2-1	-	many	CASSSEGQAYNEQFF	TGTGCCAGCAGCTCTGAAGGTCAGGCCTACAATGAGCAGTTCTTC
TRBV7-8	TRBJ1-5	-	many	CASSLKMGDQPQHF	TGTGCCAGCAGCTTAAAAATGGGCGATCAGCCCCAGCATTTT
TRBV7-2	TRBJ1-2	TRBD1	-	CASSLHAGGKNYGYTF	TGTGCCAGCAGCTTACATGCAGGGGGCAAGAACTATGGCTACACCTTC
TRBV6-2/TRBV6-3	TRBJ2-2	-	many	CASSAGWELFF	TGTGCCAGCAGCGCCGGTTGGGAGCTGTTTTTT
TRBV5-5	TRBJ1-1	-	many	CASSLSSGRTEAFF	TGTGCCAGCAGCTTATCGTCAGGGCGTACTGAAGCTTTCTTT
TRBV20-1	TRBJ1-4	-	many	CSAFGAGNEKLFF	-
TRBV6-9	TRBJ1-1	TRBD1	few	CASSLTGGGNEAFF	TGTGCCAGCAGTTTAACAGGGGGCGGCAATGAAGCTTTCTTT
TRBV10-2	TRBJ2-1	-	many	CASIGQPSYNEQFF	TGCGCCAGCATAGGTCAACCATCCTACAATGAGCAGTTCTTC
TRBV12-3/TRBV12-4	TRBJ1-1	-	many	CASSRQSNTEAFF	TGTGCCAGCAGTCGACAGTCGAACACTGAAGCTTTCTTT
TRBV13	TRBJ2-1	TRBD2	many	CASSQTGTSLNEQFF	TGTGCCAGCAGCCAAACGGGGACTAGTCTCAATGAGCAGTTCTTC
TRBV4-3	TRBJ2-3	-	many	CASSRNPGPDTQYF	TGCGCCAGCAGCCGCAACCCGGGGCCGGATACGCAGTATTTT
TRBV11-2	TRBJ2-4	TRBD2	many	CASTSGGGLQYF	TGTGCCAGCACCTCGGGGGGGGGCCTTCAGTACTTC
TRBV20-1	TRBJ1-6	-	many	CSARVGGYSPLHF	TGCAGTGCTAGGGTAGGGGGTTATTCACCCCTCCACTTT
TRBV19	TRBJ1-5	-	many	CASSIGQGRRSNQPQHF	TGTGCCAGTAGTATTGGGCAGGGTCGGAGAAGCAATCAGCCCCAGCATTTT
TRBV28	TRBJ2-1	-	-	CASSFSLGGNEQFF	TGTGCCAGCAGTTTTAGCCTAGGGGGCAATGAGCAGTTCTTC
TRBV5-1	TRBJ1-3	-	few	CASSLPSFPGNTIYF	TGCGCCAGCAGCTTGCCCAGCTTCCCCGGGAACACCATATATTTT
TRBV7-2	TRBJ1-2	-	-	CASSLEGRRLLYGYTF	TGTGCCAGCAGCTTAGAAGGGCGGAGGCTCCTTTATGGCTACACCTTC
TRBV5-1	TRBJ2-7	TRBD2	many	CASSLGTSGPYEQYF	TGCGCCAGCAGCTTGGGGACTAGCGGACCCTACGAGCAGTACTTC
TRBV29-1	TRBJ1-1	-	-	CSVDPGGGVWAFF	TGCAGCGTTGACCCTGGGGGGGGAGTCTGGGCTTTCTTT
TRBV3-1	TRBJ2-7	TRBD2	many	CASSQVSGNYEQYF	TGTGCCAGCAGCCAAGTAAGCGGGAACTACGAGCAGTACTTC
TRBV5-1	TRBJ2-1	TRBD2	-	CASSLGLAGGVYNGQFF	TGCGCCAGCAGTCTGGGGCTAGCGGGGGGGGTTTACAATGGGCAGTTCTTC
TRBV20-1	TRBJ1-1	-	many	CSASSYRDTEAFF	TGCAGTGCTAGTTCTTACAGGGACACTGAAGCTTTCTTT
TRBV15	TRBJ2-5	TRBD2	few	CATSRQLAGGPLGETQYF	TGTGCCACCAGCAGACAACTAGCGGGGGGCCCCCTCGGAGAGACCCAGTACTTC
TRBV4-3	TRBJ2-1	TRBD2	many	CASSQMGSSGLSYNEQFF	TGCGCCAGCAGCCAGATGGGGTCTAGCGGCCTGAGCTACAATGAGCAGTTCTTC
TRBV12-3/TRBV12-4	TRBJ2-1	-	many	CASSLAGLLLGLQFF	TGTGCCAGCAGTTTAGCGGGCCTTCTCCTAGGGCTGCAGTTCTTC
TRBV5-1	TRBJ2-1	-	many	CASSLDSSYNEQFF	TGTGCCAGCAGCTTGGACAGCTCCTACAATGAGCAGTTCTTC
TRBV12-3/TRBV12-4	TRBJ2-5	TRBD2	many	CASMFGGYQETQYF	TGTGCCAGCATGTTCGGGGGGTACCAAGAGACCCAGTACTTC
TRBV7-8	TRBJ1-2	-	medium-sized	CASSLSLGAGYTF	TGTGCCAGCAGCTTAAGTTTGGGAGCCGGCTACACCTTC
TRBV7-2	TRBJ2-1	-	-	CASASGGGNEQFF	TGTGCCAGCGCATCTGGGGGCGGGAATGAGCAGTTCTTC
TRBV4-3	TRBJ2-7	TRBD1	once	CASSADRGYEQYF	TGCGCCAGCAGCGCGGACAGGGGGTACGAGCAGTACTTC
TRBV11-2	TRBJ2-1	-	many	CASTQSLILYNEQFF	TGTGCCAGCACCCAATCTCTGATTTTATACAATGAGCAGTTCTTC
TRBV28	TRBJ1-2	-	many	CASSMDRHDGYTF	TGTGCCAGCAGTATGGACAGACACGATGGCTACACCTTC
TRBV7-2	TRBJ1-6	-	many	CASSNTGNSPLHF	TGTGCCAGCAGCAACACAGGGAATTCACCCCTCCACTTT
TRBV27	TRBJ2-3	-	few	CASSLRQADTQYF	TGTGCCAGCAGTTTAAGGCAGGCAGATACGCAGTATTTT
TRBV27	TRBJ1-2	TRBD1	-	CASSPWDRGAYGYTF	TGTGCCAGCAGTCCGTGGGACAGGGGCGCCTATGGCTACACCTTC